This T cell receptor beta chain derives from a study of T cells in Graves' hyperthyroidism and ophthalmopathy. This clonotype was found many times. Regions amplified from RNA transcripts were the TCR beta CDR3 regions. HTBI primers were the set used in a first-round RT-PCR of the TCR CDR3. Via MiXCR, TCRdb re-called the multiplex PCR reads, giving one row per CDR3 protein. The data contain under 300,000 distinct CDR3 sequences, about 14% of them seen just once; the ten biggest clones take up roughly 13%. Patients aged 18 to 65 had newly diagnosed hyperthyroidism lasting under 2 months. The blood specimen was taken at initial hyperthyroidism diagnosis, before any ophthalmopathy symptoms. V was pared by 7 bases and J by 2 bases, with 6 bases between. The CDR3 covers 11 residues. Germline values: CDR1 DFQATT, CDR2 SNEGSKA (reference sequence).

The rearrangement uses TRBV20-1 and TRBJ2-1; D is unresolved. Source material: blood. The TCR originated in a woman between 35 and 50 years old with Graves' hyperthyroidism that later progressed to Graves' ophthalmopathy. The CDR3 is CSEAAYNEQFF. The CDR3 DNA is TGCAGTGAGGCGGCCTACAATGAGCAGTTCTTC.